This TCR beta chain emerged from a study of identifying expanded T cells in peripheral blood. Study-wide results and limits: Approximately 2-week clone count variance significantly increased as total template count grew. Over two and four weeks, about 15 and 18 clones changed, versus around 1.2 between replicates.

No infections or other immune events were documented during collection. Notes on this clone: The antigen is undetermined.

CDR3 size: 11 residues. Trimming left V 5 bases short and J 6 bases short, with 8 bases between. The germline CDR1 and CDR2 sequences are SGHVS and FQNEAQ. The protocol was immunoSEQ multiplex PCR, while the TCRdb copy is restricted to in-frame clones and leaves out a portion. The sample carries approximately 79,000 clones, approximately 87% recorded once. The clonotype comes from a person aged 18 to 75 in good health. The sequencing sample was made of blood. V and J are TRBV7-8 and TRBJ2-7; D is ambiguous. CDR3 nucleotides: TGTGCCAGCAGCGCCGGTGGCGAGCAGTACTTC. Encoded protein: CASSAGGEQYF.